The next 7 T cell receptor beta chains were all read from a single sample in a study of neurological immune-mediated disorders. TCRdb called the 5' RACE reads again in MiXCR, with one record for every CDR3 protein. This sample carries 50,000 to 75,000 distinct CDR3 sequences, about 4% of them seen once, and the ten largest clones take roughly 2.7%. Sequences were obtained from PBMCs. Receptor source: a man aged 45-65 years with multiple sclerosis.

This clonotype was observed many times. The chain recombines TRBV6-6 with TRBJ2-1; D is ambiguous. Germline CDR1 and CDR2: MNHNY and SVGAGI (reference sequence). This CDR3 has 12 amino acids. With 7 bases removed from V and 9 bases from J, the gap between germline ends came to 13 bases. In DNA form, the CDR3 reads TGTGCCAGCACCGGGTATGACGGTGAGCAGTTCTTC. It encodes CASTGYDGEQFF.

This clonotype was detected many times. The chain joins TRBV5-6 to TRBJ2-1; a weak D match, TRBD2 (5 bases). V gave up 0 bases and J gave up 0 bases, with 10 bases separating them. Germline CDR1 is SGHDT and CDR2 is YYEEEE. The CDR3 sequence is 16 residues long. The CDR3: CASSLAGFSSYNEQFF. CDR3 sequence (DNA): TGTGCCAGCAGCTTGGCGGGGTTCAGCTCCTACAATGAGCAGTTCTTC.

This clonotype was seen ten or more times. The rearrangement uses TRBV10-1 and TRBJ2-1, with D perhaps being TRBD1 or TRBD2 (6 bases each). The CDR3 totals 17 residues. The germline V and J ends were trimmed by 4 bases and 9 bases, with 25 bases remaining between them. The germline CDR1 and CDR2 sequences are WNHNN and SYGVQD (reference sequence). This chain's CDR3 is CASSAAAGSWGAGEQFF. As DNA, the CDR3 is TGCGCCAGCAGTGCGGCCGCGGGGTCGTGGGGGGCCGGTGAGCAGTTCTTC.

This clonotype was observed at least ten times. This sequence joins TRBV7-9 and TRBJ1-4; TRBD1 aligns across 11 bases. CDR1 SEHNR and CDR2 FQNEAQ come from the germline V gene (reference sequence). Germline trimming cut 6 bases from V and 8 bases from J; bases unmatched to any gene: 14. This CDR3 is built from 17 residues. CDR3 bases: TGTGCCAGCAGTTACAGTCCCGGGACAGGGGGTGACGAAAAACTGTTTTTT. Encoded protein: CASSYSPGTGGDEKLFF. Together with reference TRBV7-9 and TRBJ1-4, the CDR3 gives the full variable domain: DTGVSQNPRHKITKRGQNVTFRCDPISEHNRLYWYRQTLGQGPEFLTYFQNEAQLEKSRLLSDRFSAERPKGSFSTLEIQRTEQGDSAMYLCASSYSPGTGGDEKLFFGSGTQLSVL.

The table lists this clonotype with many counts. This chain connects TRBV18 to TRBJ2-2; no reliable D call. Germline V CDR1 and CDR2: KGHSH, LQKENI. The CDR3 loop spans 15 amino acids. Trimming pared 3 bases from V and 4 bases from J, leaving 12 bases between. The CDR3 protein is CASSPARSGTGELFF. CDR3 DNA sequence: TGTGCCAGCTCACCCGCACGAAGTGGCACCGGGGAGCTGTTTTTT. The full variable domain, with the rest looked up from reference TRBV18 and TRBJ2-2, is NAGVMQNPRHLVRRRGQEARLRCSPMKGHSHVYWYRQLPEEGLKFMVYLQKENIIDESGMPKERFSAEFPKEGPSILRIQQVVRGDSAAYFCASSPARSGTGELFFGEGSRLTVL.

The table lists this clonotype with many counts. This sequence joins TRBV10-3 and TRBJ2-1; possible D gene TRBD2, 7 bases. Germline CDR1 is ENHRY and CDR2 is SYGVKD. The CDR3 totals 14 residues. The ends were cut back, 8 bases at V and 4 bases at J, with 15 bases in the middle. The CDR3 DNA reads TGTGCCATCGGGGGGGGCCGCGCTTACAATGAGCAGTTCTTC. This codes for CAIGGGRAYNEQFF.

This clonotype appeared many times. The chain is built from TRBV15 and TRBJ1-5; D is unclear. Between the trimmed V and J ends, which lost 0 bases and 6 bases, there was a span of 15 bases. Germline assignment: CDR1 LNHNV and CDR2 YYDKDF (reference sequence). CDR3 length: 16 amino acids. The DNA for the CDR3 is TGTGCCACCAGCAGAGATCGTAACGCAGACTCTCAGCCCCAGCATTTT. Its translation is CATSRDRNADSQPQHF.